This T cell receptor (beta chain) was captured by sequencing in a study of OX40 agonist ivuxolimab in advanced cancers. For the study at large: Patients' therapy was ivuxolimab, an antibody that acts as an agonist of OX40 (CD134). Study findings and constraints: More expanded clones were found, on average, in CD8+ than in CD4+ T cells. Low normalized T-cell clonal expansion was additionally recorded for some nonresponders.

The CDR3 contains 16 residues. In germline, CDR1 is SGHRS, CDR2 YFSETQ. V trimming: 4 bases; J trimming: 0 bases; junction bases outside the gene matches: 7. In regard to this clone: Its antigen is unidentified.

With baseline, cycle 4 day 1, and cycle 7 day 1 as timepoints, blood was sampled. Libraries were prepared by immunoSEQ multiplex PCR; TCRdb keeps only in-frame clonotypes and omits some of them. Among fewer than 45,000 clones listed, about 88% were seen once. The V call is TRBV5-1, the J call TRBJ2-7; 10 nucleotides align to TRBD2. The clonotype was recovered from an adult with an advanced solid tumor such as melanoma, head and neck, liver or kidney cancer. Sequences were derived from CD4+ or CD8+ T cells sorted from blood, sampled in a trial of the OX40 agonist ivuxolimab. The CDR3 DNA follows: TGCGCCAGCAGCCCGGGACTAGCGCCAAGCTCCTACGAGCAGTACTTC. This sequence encodes CASSPGLAPSSYEQYF. The variable domain in full, with the rest retrieved from reference TRBV5-1 and TRBJ2-7, is KAGVTQTPRYLIKTRGQQVTLSCSPISGHRSVSWYQQTPGQGLQFLFEYFSETQRNKGNFPGRFSGRQFSNSRSEMNVSTLELGDSALYLCASSPGLAPSSYEQYFGPGTRLTVT.